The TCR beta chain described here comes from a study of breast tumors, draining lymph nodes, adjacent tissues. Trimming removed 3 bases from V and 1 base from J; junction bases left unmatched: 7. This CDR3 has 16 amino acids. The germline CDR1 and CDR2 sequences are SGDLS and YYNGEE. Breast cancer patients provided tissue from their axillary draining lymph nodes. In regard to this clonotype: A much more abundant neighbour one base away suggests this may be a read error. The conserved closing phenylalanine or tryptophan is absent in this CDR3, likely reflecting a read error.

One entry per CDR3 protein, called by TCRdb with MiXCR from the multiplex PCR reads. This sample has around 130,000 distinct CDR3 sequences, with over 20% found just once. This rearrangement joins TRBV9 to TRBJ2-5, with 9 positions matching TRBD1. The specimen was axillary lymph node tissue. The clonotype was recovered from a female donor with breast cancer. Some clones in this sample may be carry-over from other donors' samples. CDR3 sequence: CASSAGGQGFQETQYS. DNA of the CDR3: TGTGCCAGCAGCGCCGGAGGACAGGGGTTCCAAGAGACCCAGTACTCC.